The 15 T cell receptor beta chains in this list originate from one sample, sequenced in a study of blood T cells in healthy people across ages. With a J-beta primer mix and a sample-barcoded 5' primer, a second PCR ran roughly 7 to 11 cycles. TCRdb redid the calling of the 5' RACE reads with MiXCR, one entry per CDR3 protein. The sample holds 1.5 million or so distinct CDR3 sequences, roughly 40% seen once. Source material: blood. These receptors all stem from a woman aged 18-35 years in good health.

This clonotype came up a few times. The V gene is TRBV27, the J gene TRBJ1-2, with TRBD1 as a possible D gene (5 bases). Germline CDR1 is MNHEY and CDR2 is SMNVEV (reference sequence). The CDR3 loop spans 13 amino acids. V lost 5 bases, J lost 8 bases, and 15 bases lay in between. The CDR3 here is CASSGPPGGGYTF. The CDR3 DNA reads TGTGCCAGCAGTGGGCCCCCCGGGGGAGGCTACACCTTC.

The chain links TRBV7-2 to TRBJ2-1; D might be TRBD1 or TRBD2, each matching 5 bases. Deletions cut 5 bases from V and 4 bases from J, with 15 bases between. Germline V gives CDR1 SGHTA, CDR2 FQGNSA. The CDR3 covers 15 residues. CDR3 coding DNA: TGTGCCAGCAGCCCCCATGGGGGAGCTTACAATGAGCAGTTCTTC. It specifies CASSPHGGAYNEQFF.

The table lists this clonotype with a few counts. This sequence joins TRBV3-1 and TRBJ2-5, with 9 bases matching TRBD2. The CDR3 has 18 residues. The germline gives CDR1 LGHDT, CDR2 YNNKEL (reference sequence). J lost 4 bases, V lost 0 bases, and 12 bases had no gene match. CDR3 coding DNA: TGTGCCAGCAGCCAAGATCTCACGGCCCTAGCGGGGTTAGAGACCCAGTACTTC. Translation: CASSQDLTALAGLETQYF.

This clonotype was seen only a few times. This chain connects TRBV12-3 or TRBV12-4 to TRBJ1-5, with a tentative D call TRBD1 (6 bases). Deletions cut 5 bases from V and 5 bases from J, with 19 bases between. The CDR3 sequence is 16 residues long. The CDR3 sequence is CASSLRQARGDQPQHF. Here the CDR3 DNA reads TGTGCCAGCAGTCTCCGACAGGCCCGGGGCGATCAGCCCCAGCATTTT.

The chain has TRBV6-1 and TRBJ2-7; 8 bases are shared with TRBD1. The V segment lost 11 bases and the J segment 3 bases; nucleotides outside the gene matches: 9. CDR1 is MNHNS and CDR2 is SASEGT in the germline V gene. The CDR3 is made up of 13 amino acids. The CDR3 DNA sequence: TGTGCCTGCAAATTAACAGGGGGCTACGAGCAGTACTTC. Translation: CACKLTGGYEQYF.

The rearrangement uses TRBV7-9 and TRBJ2-1; D may correspond to TRBD1 or TRBD2 (5 bases each). Germline V gives CDR1 SEHNR, CDR2 FQNEAQ (reference sequence). The CDR3 covers 15 residues. Trimming shortened V by 5 bases and J by 5 bases, and 16 bases separated the two germline ends. The CDR3 DNA reads as TGTGCCAGCAGCCCACCCGGGGACCGCAACAATGAGCAGTTCTTC. This codes for CASSPPGDRNNEQFF.

CDR3 residues: CASSPSGRPPGTGELFF. The CDR3 DNA sequence: TGCGCCAGCAGCCCTAGCGGGAGGCCCCCAGGGACCGGGGAGCTGTTTTTT. The rearrangement links TRBV5-1 to TRBJ2-2; 11 bases line up with TRBD2. Germline V gene data show CDR1 as SGHRS and CDR2 as YFSETQ. Trimming at V came to 4 bases and at J to 5 bases, leaving 10 bases not matched to a gene. This CDR3 is 17 amino acids long.

This clonotype has only a few counts. The chain uses TRBV6-5 and TRBJ2-1; D unresolved. The J call is doubtful: the DNA matches TRBJ2-7 better. The CDR3 length is 15 residues. The germline gives CDR1 MNHEY, CDR2 SVGAGI. The CDR3 reads CASSYGVGSYNEQYF. The CDR3 nucleotides are TGTGCCAGCAGTTACGGTGTGGGTTCCTACAATGAGCAGTACTTC.

The chain couples TRBV5-1 to TRBJ1-2; TRBD1 matches at 7 bases. The ends lost 4 bases at V and 1 base at J; junction bases unmatched: 10. Looked up from germline, CDR1 is SGHRS and CDR2 is YFSETQ. CDR3 length: 16 residues. The CDR3 nucleotides read TGCGCCAGCAGCCAACTCGGGACAGAGCTTAACTATGGCTACACCTTC. Protein sequence: CASSQLGTELNYGYTF.

This clonotype was seen more than once but under ten times. The chain recombines TRBV7-9 with TRBJ2-3, with TRBD2 identical over 9 bases. The CDR3 sequence is 16 residues long. J was trimmed by 2 bases and V by 2 bases; bases with no gene match: 5. The germline V gene has CDR1 SEHNR and CDR2 FQNEAQ (reference sequence). The CDR3 sequence is CASSLRLAVITDTQYF. In DNA form, the CDR3 reads TGTGCCAGCAGCTTAAGACTAGCGGTGATCACAGATACGCAGTATTTT.

The genes are TRBV6-1 and TRBJ1-4; D is unresolved. The V gene lost 6 bases and the J gene lost 2 bases, with 22 bases spanning the gap. The germline CDR1 and CDR2 sequences are MNHNS and SASEGT. This CDR3 spans 18 amino acids. The CDR3 here is CASRLDPGPPSTNEKLFF. The CDR3 coding sequence is TGTGCCAGCAGACTAGACCCGGGCCCCCCGAGCACTAATGAAAAACTGTTTTTT.

The genes are TRBV29-1 and TRBJ2-1; TRBD2 agrees at 13 bases. The CDR3 covers 16 residues. From germline, CDR1 is SQVTM and CDR2 ANQGSEA. After removal of 2 bases from V and 10 bases from J, the junction contained 11 bases not matched to a gene. CDR3 residues: CSVEFSGLAGRYEQFF. The CDR3 DNA reads TGCAGCGTTGAATTTTCGGGACTAGCGGGGCGATACGAGCAGTTCTTC.

The V call is TRBV28, the J call TRBJ2-7; D gene unclear. This CDR3 contains 12 residues. CDR1 is MDHEN and CDR2 is SYDVKM in the germline V gene. Trimming took 7 bases from V and 3 from J, leaving 10 bases between them. CDR3 sequence (DNA): TGTGCCAGCAATCGGGCGCGCTACGAGCAGTACTTC. Translation: CASNRARYEQYF.

The rearrangement links TRBV30 to TRBJ1-1; D might be TRBD1 (5 bases). CDR1 is GTSNPN and CDR2 is SVGIG in the germline V gene (reference sequence). CDR3 size: 14 residues. Deletions cut 1 base from V and 7 bases from J, with 16 bases between. The CDR3 bases are TGTGCCTGGAGTGGGGGACGTAAAGGTGGTGAAGCTTTCTTT. Translated, it gives CAWSGGRKGGEAFF.

V usage is TRBV7-2 and J usage is TRBJ2-2; no definite D call. Germline CDR1 SGHTA, CDR2 FQGNSA. V was trimmed by 4 bases and J by 3 bases, leaving 9 bases between them. CDR3 size: 14 residues. The CDR3 coding sequence is TGTGCCAGCAGCTCCCGTTTGGACACCGGGGAGCTGTTTTTT. Protein product: CASSSRLDTGELFF.